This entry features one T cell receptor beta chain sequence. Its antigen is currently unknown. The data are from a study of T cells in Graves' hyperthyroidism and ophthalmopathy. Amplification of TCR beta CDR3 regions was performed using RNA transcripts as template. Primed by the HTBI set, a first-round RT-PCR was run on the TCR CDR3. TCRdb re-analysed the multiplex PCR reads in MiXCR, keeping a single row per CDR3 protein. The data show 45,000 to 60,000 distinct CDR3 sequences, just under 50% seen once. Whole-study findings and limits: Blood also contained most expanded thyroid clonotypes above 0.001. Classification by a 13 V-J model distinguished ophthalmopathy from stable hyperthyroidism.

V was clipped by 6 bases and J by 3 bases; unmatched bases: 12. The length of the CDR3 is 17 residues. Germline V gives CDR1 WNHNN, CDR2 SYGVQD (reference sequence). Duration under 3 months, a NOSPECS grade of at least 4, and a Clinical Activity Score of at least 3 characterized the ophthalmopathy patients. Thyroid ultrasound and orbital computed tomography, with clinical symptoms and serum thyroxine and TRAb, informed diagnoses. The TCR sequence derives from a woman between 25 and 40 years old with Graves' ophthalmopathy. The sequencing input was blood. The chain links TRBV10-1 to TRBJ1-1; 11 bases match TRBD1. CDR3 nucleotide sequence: TGCGCCAGCAGGAAAAAAAAAATGGGACAGGGGGACACTGAAGCTTTCTTT. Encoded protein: CASRKKKMGQGDTEAFF.